This paragraph covers one T cell receptor beta chain sequence. Its matching antigen is unknown. The data are from a study of CD4 T cells in relation to SARS-CoV-2 and coronaviruses. Study results and caveats: Culture-expanded clones reflect memory recall rather than primary priming during culture. The cross-reactivity analysis covered only spike protein, not other viral proteins.

The unexposed donors gave CD4+ T cells in about 2011-2018, prior to COVID-19. CD4 enrichment then naive enrichment separated naive from memory CD4+ cells. The germline V and J ends were trimmed by 5 bases and 2 bases, with 12 bases remaining between them. The CDR3 contains 14 residues. The germline V gene encodes CDR1 MNHEY and CDR2 SVGEGT. Uncultured naive and memory CD4+ T cells supplied DNA for deep TCR-beta sequencing. The repertoire was sequenced with immunoSEQ multiplex PCR; TCRdb's copy has only in-frame clones and lacks some. Of nearly 70,000 clones listed, approximately 93% are singletons. Sequenced material: naive CD4+ T cells from PBMCs. As for subset: naive CD4+ T cells isolated by negative enrichment. V usage is TRBV6-2 or TRBV6-3 and J usage is TRBJ1-1; D may be TRBD1 (5 bases). This clonotype was obtained from a human donor in good health. The CDR3 nucleotides are TGTGCCAGCAGTCGCCCGGGGGTAAACACTGAAGCTTTCTTT. Its protein product is CASSRPGVNTEAFF.